The rows below give T cell receptor beta chains drawn from one sample of a study of T cell repertoires in cytomegalovirus infection. A single record per CDR3 protein comes from TCRdb applying MiXCR to the reads. There are approximately 590,000 distinct CDR3 sequences in the sample; around two fifths occur only once, and about half lies in the top ten. These TCRs are of unknown antigen specificity. This specimen was cultured PBMCs, taken from culture after CMV antigen stimulation. Every receptor here comes from a human donor in good health (CMV status not recorded). Some clones in this sample may be carry-over from other donors' samples. CDR3s leave out the opening cysteine and the closing phenylalanine or tryptophan. Clone sizes are given selectively: once, few, many, or a class where the clone is expanded.

V: TRBV18
size: -
J: TRBJ1-6
CDR3: ASSPPGDRWRTPLH

V: TRBV20-1
size: once
J: TRBJ2-1
CDR3: SASDSDRVGGGQF

V: TRBV6-5
size: -
J: TRBJ2-7
CDR3: ASSLGQGSLGEQY

V: TRBV6-6
size: -
J: TRBJ1-2
CDR3: ASGTEPGRWNYGYT

V: TRBV20-1
size: -
J: TRBJ2-2
CDR3: SAGFDGELF

V: TRBV6-5
size: -
J: TRBJ2-4
CDR3: ASSSVGDVKNIQY

V: TRBV7-2
size: few
J: TRBJ1-6
CDR3: ASSSQGFNSPLH

V: TRBV19
size: few
J: TRBJ2-1
CDR3: ASSIVELAPEQF

V: TRBV7-2
size: few
J: TRBJ2-3
CDR3: ASSSRDPKDTQY

V: TRBV10-3
size: few
J: TRBJ2-1
CDR3: AIAPGTSGRGGEQF

V: TRBV5-1
size: once
J: TRBJ2-1
CDR3: ASSLAGDGYNEQF

V: TRBV7-6
size: -
J: TRBJ2-3
CDR3: ASSRTSAVDTQY

V: TRBV2
size: few
J: TRBJ2-1
CDR3: ASNEAGEQF

V: TRBV28
size: -
J: TRBJ2-3
CDR3: ASSLGLLTTDTQY

V: TRBV2
size: -
J: TRBJ1-1
CDR3: ASIRQGLNTEAF

V: TRBV2
size: -
J: TRBJ1-6
CDR3: ASSETSRGISPLH

V: TRBV7-2
size: -
J: TRBJ2-7
CDR3: ASSCRLAGSHYEQY

V: TRBV7-6
size: few
J: TRBJ2-2
CDR3: ASRATGELF

V: TRBV18
size: -
J: TRBJ1-2
CDR3: ASSPSTGTGGDYGYT

V: TRBV2
size: few
J: TRBJ2-5
CDR3: ASSGVRTRGTETQY

V: TRBV15
size: -
J: TRBJ2-7
CDR3: ATSSKTSGDYEQY

V: TRBV7-2
size: -
J: TRBJ2-1
CDR3: ASSPWTSGGAEEQF

V: TRBV12-3/TRBV12-4
size: few
J: TRBJ2-7
CDR3: ASSSGLAGGCCGYEQY

V: TRBV27
size: few
J: TRBJ2-1
CDR3: ASSQRGGNEQF

V: TRBV7-2
size: -
J: TRBJ1-3
CDR3: ASRKDRASGNTIY

V: TRBV27
size: -
J: TRBJ2-1
CDR3: ASSQVPSSYNEQF

V: TRBV12-3/TRBV12-4
size: -
J: TRBJ2-5
CDR3: ASSSSLRGGRETQY

V: TRBV7-8
size: medium-sized
J: TRBJ2-2
CDR3: ASSPTARNTGELF

V: TRBV5-5
size: -
J: TRBJ2-1
CDR3: ASGWGNEQF

V: TRBV6-2/TRBV6-3
size: few
J: TRBJ2-2
CDR3: ASSYEIRGQNTGELF

V: TRBV3-1
size: few
J: TRBJ2-7
CDR3: ASSQGGFEQY

V: TRBV7-2
size: many
J: TRBJ1-1
CDR3: ASSRGRGNTEAF

V: TRBV6-1
size: many
J: TRBJ2-5
CDR3: ASRTGAGETQY

V: TRBV7-6
size: few
J: TRBJ1-1
CDR3: ASSLQGARTEAF

V: TRBV11-2
size: few
J: TRBJ2-7
CDR3: ASSLYPQGYEQY